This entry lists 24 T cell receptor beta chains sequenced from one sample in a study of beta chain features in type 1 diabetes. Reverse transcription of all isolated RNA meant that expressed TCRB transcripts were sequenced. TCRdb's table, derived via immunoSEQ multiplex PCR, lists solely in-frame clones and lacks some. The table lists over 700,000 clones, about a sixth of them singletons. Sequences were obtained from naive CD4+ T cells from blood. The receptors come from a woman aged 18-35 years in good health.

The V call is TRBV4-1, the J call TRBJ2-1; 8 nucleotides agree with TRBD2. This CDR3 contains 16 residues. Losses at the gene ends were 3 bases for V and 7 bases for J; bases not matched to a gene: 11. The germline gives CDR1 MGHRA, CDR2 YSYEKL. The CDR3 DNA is TGCGCCAGCAGCCACCCGGGGGGGAGTGGTGAAAATGAGCAGTTCTTC. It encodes CASSHPGGSGENEQFF.

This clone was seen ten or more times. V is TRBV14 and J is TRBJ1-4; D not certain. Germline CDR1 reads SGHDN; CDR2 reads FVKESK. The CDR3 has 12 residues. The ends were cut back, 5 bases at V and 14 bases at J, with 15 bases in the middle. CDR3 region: CASSFGTSILFF. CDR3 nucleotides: TGTGCCAGCAGCTTTGGAACCTCCATCCTGTTTTTT.

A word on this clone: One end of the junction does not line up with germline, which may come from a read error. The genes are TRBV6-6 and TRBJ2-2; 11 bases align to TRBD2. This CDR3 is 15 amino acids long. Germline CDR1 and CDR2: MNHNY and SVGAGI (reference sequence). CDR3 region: CASSDSTSGKWELFF. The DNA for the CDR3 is TGTGCCAGCAGTGACTCGACTAGCGGGAAGTGGGAGCTGTTTTTT.

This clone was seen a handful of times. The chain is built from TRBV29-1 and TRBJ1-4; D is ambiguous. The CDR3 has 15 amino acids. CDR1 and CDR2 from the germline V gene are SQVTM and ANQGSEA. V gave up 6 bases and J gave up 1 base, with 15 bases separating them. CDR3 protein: CSVQPFSGTNEKLFF. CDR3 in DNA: TGCAGCGTCCAACCCTTCAGCGGAACTAATGAAAAACTGTTTTTT. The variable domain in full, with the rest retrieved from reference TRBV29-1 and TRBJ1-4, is SAVISQKPSRDICQRGTSLTIQCQVDSQVTMMFWYRQQPGQSLTLIATANQGSEATYESGFVIDKFPISRPNLTFSTLTVSNMSPEDSSIYLCSVQPFSGTNEKLFFGSGTQLSVL.

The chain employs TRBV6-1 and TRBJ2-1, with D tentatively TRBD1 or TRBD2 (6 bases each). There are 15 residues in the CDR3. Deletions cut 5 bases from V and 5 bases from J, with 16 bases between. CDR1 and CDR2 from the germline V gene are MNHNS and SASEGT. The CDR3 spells CASSPVGGYHNEQFF. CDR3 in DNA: TGTGCCAGCAGTCCCGTCGGGGGCTATCACAATGAGCAGTTCTTC.

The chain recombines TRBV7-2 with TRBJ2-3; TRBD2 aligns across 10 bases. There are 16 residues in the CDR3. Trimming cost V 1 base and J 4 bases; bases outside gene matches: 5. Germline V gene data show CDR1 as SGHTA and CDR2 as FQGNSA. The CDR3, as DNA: TGTGCCAGCAGCTTAGTGGCTAGCGGGAGTCCAGATACGCAGTATTTT. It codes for CASSLVASGSPDTQYF.

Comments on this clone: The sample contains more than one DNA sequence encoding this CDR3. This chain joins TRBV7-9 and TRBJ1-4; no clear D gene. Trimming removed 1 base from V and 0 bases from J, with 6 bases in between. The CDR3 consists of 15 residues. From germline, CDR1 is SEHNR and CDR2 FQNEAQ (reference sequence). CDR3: CASSLGGSTNEKLFF. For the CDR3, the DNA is TGTGCCAGCAGCTTAGGGGGATCAACTAATGAAAAACTGTTTTTT. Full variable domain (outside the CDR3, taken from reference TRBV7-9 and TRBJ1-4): DTGVSQNPRHKITKRGQNVTFRCDPISEHNRLYWYRQTLGQGPEFLTYFQNEAQLEKSRLLSDRFSAERPKGSFSTLEIQRTEQGDSAMYLCASSLGGSTNEKLFFGSGTQLSVL.

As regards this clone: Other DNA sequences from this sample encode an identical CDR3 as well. CDR3 region: CASSLTGANYGYTF. The DNA for the CDR3 is TGTGCCAGCAGTTTAACGGGGGCTAACTATGGCTACACCTTC. The rearrangement joins TRBV28 to TRBJ1-2; tentative D call: TRBD1 (5 bases). The V gene's germline CDR1 is MDHEN and CDR2 SYDVKM. The CDR3 covers 14 residues. V was pared by 2 bases and J by 0 bases, with 7 bases between.

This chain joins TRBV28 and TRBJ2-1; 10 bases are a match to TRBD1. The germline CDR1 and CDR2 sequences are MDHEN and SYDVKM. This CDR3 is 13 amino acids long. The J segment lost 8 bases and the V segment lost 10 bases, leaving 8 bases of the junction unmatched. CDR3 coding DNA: TGTGCCATCGGGACAGGGGTCACCCATGAGCAGTTCTTC. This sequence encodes CAIGTGVTHEQFF.

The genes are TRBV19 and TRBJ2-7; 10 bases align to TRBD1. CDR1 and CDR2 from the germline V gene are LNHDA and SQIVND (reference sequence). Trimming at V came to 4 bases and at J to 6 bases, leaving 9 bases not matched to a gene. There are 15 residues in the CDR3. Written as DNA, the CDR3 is TGTGCCAGTAGTAGTACCGGGACAGGGGATGGCGAGCAGTACTTC. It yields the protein CASSSTGTGDGEQYF.

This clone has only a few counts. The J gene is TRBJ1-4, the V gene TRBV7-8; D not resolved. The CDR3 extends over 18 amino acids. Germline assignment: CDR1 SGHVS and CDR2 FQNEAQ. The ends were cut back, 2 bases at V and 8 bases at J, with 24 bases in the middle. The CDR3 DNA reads TGTGCCAGCAGCTTATCTCGGGCATTCGGGTATTCCGGGGAAAAACTGTTTTTT. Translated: CASSLSRAFGYSGEKLFF.

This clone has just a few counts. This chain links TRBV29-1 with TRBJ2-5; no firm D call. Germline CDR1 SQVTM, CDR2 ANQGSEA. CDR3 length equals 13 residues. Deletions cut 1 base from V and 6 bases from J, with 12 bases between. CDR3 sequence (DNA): TGCAGCGTTGAAGTTCCGGGCTCGCAGACCCAGTACTTC. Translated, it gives CSVEVPGSQTQYF.

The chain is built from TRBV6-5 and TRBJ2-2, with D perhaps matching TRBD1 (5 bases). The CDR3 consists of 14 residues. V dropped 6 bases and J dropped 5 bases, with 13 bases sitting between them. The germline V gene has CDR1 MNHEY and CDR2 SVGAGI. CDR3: CASSFLGATGELFF. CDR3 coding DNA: TGTGCCAGCAGCTTCCTTGGGGCGACCGGGGAGCTGTTTTTT.

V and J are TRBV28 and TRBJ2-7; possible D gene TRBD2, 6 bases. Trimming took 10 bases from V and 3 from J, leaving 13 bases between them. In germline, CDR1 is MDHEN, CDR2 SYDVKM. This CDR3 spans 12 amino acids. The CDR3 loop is CATDTSSYEQYF. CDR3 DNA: TGTGCCACCGATACTAGCAGCTACGAGCAGTACTTC.

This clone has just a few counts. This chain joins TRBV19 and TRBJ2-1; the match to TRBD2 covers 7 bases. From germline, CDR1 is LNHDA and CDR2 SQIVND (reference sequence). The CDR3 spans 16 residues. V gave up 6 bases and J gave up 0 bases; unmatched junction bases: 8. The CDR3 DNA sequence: TGTGCCAGTAGCGATACTAGCGCGAGCTCCTACAATGAGCAGTTCTTC. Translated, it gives CASSDTSASSYNEQFF.

CDR3 coding DNA: TGTGCCAGCGGCACAGGGGGACATGAAAAACTGTTTTTT. Its translation is CASGTGGHEKLFF. The gene calls are TRBV6-1 and TRBJ1-4; 8 bases match TRBD1. Germline V lookup: CDR1 MNHNS, CDR2 SASEGT. This CDR3 is built from 13 residues. The V and J ends lost 8 bases and 6 bases, in that order; junction bases with no gene match: 5.

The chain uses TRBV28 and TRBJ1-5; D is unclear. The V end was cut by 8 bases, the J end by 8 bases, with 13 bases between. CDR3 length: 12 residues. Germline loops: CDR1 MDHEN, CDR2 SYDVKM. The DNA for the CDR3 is TGTGCCAGCGGGCCGTCCGTGGAGCCCCAGCATTTT. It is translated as CASGPSVEPQHF.

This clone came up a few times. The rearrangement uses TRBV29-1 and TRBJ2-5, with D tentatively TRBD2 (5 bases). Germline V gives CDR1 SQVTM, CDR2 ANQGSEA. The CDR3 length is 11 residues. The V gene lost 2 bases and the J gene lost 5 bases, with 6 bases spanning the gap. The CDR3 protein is CSVETGETQYF. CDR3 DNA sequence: TGCAGCGTTGAAACGGGGGAGACCCAGTACTTC.

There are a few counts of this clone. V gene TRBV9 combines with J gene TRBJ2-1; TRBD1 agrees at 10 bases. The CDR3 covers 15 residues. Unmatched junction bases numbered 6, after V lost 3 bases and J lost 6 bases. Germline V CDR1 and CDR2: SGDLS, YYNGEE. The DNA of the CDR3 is TGTGCCAGCAGCGGAGGGACAGGGGTACCCAATGAGCAGTTCTTC. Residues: CASSGGTGVPNEQFF.

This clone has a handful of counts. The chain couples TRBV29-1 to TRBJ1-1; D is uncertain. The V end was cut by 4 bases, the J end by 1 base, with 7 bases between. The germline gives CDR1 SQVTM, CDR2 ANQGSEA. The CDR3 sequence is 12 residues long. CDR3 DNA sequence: TGCAGCGTTGCCCCACAGAACACTGAAGCTTTCTTT. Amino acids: CSVAPQNTEAFF.

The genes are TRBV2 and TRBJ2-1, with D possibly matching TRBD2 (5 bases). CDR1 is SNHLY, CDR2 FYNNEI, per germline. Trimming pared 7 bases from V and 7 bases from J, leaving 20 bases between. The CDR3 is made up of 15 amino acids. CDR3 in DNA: TGTGCCAGCAAGGAAGAGCGGACTCCGAGTAATGAGCAGTTCTTC. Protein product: CASKEERTPSNEQFF.

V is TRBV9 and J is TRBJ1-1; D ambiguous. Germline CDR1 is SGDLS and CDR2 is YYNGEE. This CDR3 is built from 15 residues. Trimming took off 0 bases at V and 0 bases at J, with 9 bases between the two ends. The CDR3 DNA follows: TGTGCCAGCAGCGTAGACCCGGGCGTGAACACTGAAGCTTTCTTT. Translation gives CASSVDPGVNTEAFF.

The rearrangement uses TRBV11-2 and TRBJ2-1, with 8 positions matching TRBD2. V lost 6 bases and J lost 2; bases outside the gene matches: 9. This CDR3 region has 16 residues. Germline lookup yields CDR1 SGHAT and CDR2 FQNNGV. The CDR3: CASRPVGTRAYNEQFF. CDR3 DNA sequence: TGTGCCAGCAGACCCGTCGGGACTAGAGCCTACAATGAGCAGTTCTTC. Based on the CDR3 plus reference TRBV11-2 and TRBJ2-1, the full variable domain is EAGVAQSPRYKIIEKRQSVAFWCNPISGHATLYWYQQILGQGPKLLIQFQNNGVVDDSQLPKDRFSAERLKGVDSTLKIQPAKLEDSAVYLCASRPVGTRAYNEQFFGPGTRLTVL.

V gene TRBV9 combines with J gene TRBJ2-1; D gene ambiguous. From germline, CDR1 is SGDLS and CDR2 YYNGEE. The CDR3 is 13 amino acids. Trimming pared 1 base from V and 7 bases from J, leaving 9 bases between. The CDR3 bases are TGTGCCAGCAGCGTACACACGACGAATGAGCAGTTCTTC. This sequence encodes CASSVHTTNEQFF.